This is a list of T cell receptor beta chains from one sample in a study of patients and donors after allogeneic stem cell transplantation. One entry per CDR3 protein, called by TCRdb with MiXCR from the RT-PCR reads. Here the sample spans hundreds of thousands of distinct CDR3 sequences, around 14% being singletons. The source material was blood, either unsorted or a sorted T cell fraction (not recorded which). The receptor set was obtained from a human donor who was either an allogeneic HSCT recipient or a stem cell or donor lymphocyte infusion donor (not recorded which). It is not recorded whose cells these are; they may come from a transplant donor. Each CDR3 is given with its conserved first and last residue. The order of the fields is V gene, J gene, clone size, D gene, CDR3 DNA, CDR3 protein. D genes are given only for firm matches. Clone size is given for some rows only: seen once, a few or many times, or a class if the clone is expanded.

TRBV20-1,TRBJ1-2,many,NA,TGCAGTGCTGGACTCCGGGATAGGAGTGGCTACACCTTC,CSAGLRDRSGYTF
TRBV5-1,TRBJ2-7,many,TRBD1,TGCGCCAGCAGCTTGGAGACAGGGGCCGCGTCCCACGAGCAGTACTTC,CASSLETGAASHEQYF
TRBV27,TRBJ1-6,few,NA,TGTGCCAGCAGTCTCATCCGGGATAATTCACCCCTCCACTTT,CASSLIRDNSPLHF
TRBV20-1,TRBJ2-1,few,NA,TGCAGTGCTACCCTCGGTGTCAACGATGAGCAGTTCTTC,CSATLGVNDEQFF
TRBV10-3,TRBJ1-4,many,NA,TGTGCCATCAGTGAGTCGACGTCGTTCGCAGGGCATGAAAAACTGTTTTTT,CAISESTSFAGHEKLFF
TRBV7-6,TRBJ2-7,NA,TRBD2,TGTGCCAGCAGCGAGGGACTAGCGGGAGTGAGCGAGCAGTACTTC,CASSEGLAGVSEQYF
TRBV25-1,TRBJ1-3,NA,NA,TGTGCCACCGCACACTTCTCTGGAAACACCATATATTTT,CATAHFSGNTIYF
TRBV29-1,TRBJ2-5,NA,NA,TGCAGCGCTGCTGCCGTAGTCCAAGAGACCCAGTACTTC,CSAAAVVQETQYF
TRBV12-3/TRBV12-4,TRBJ1-2,NA,NA,TGTGCCAGCAGTTTAAGTTTAGCTAACTATGGCTACACCTTC,CASSLSLANYGYTF
TRBV20-1,TRBJ1-4,few,NA,TGCAGTGCTAAGGACCAGGAGGAAAAACTGTTTTTT,CSAKDQEEKLFF
TRBV5-1,TRBJ1-4,once,TRBD1,TGCGCCAGCAGTCCCGGGACAGGGTTTGAAAAACTGTTTTTT,CASSPGTGFEKLFF